The clone carrying this T cell receptor beta chain was observed many times. The antigen is undetermined. CDR3 length: 14 amino acids. Germline V lookup: CDR1 LNHDA, CDR2 SQIVND (reference sequence). The V gene lost 0 bases and the J gene lost 1 base, with 5 bases spanning the gap. This entry belongs to a study of metastatic and nonmetastatic thyroid tumors. Across the study: The study looked at repertoires side by side in blood and in tumor or nodule tissue from malignant and benign thyroid patients.

Points from the study as a whole: Patients with malignant thyroid tumors reportedly had significantly higher TCR beta diversity than those with benign nodules, in blood and tumor.

As processed by the authors: To classify distant metastasis in papillary thyroid cancer, a model was built from CDR3 differences across clinicopathological groups. TCRdb redid the clone calls on the PCR reads using MiXCR. In this record, the V and J calls reflect TCRdb's handling and not the investigators' own analysis. The sample has 25,000 to 30,000 clones; roughly 4.2% are singletons. Patients underwent thyroid surgery, and none had received any treatment before it. The sequence was obtained from a female donor with papillary thyroid cancer or a benign thyroid nodule (not recorded which). Some clones in this sample may be carry-over from other donors' samples. J is TRBJ2-3 and V is TRBV19; D unresolved. Material for sequencing was blood. The DNA for the CDR3 is TGTGCCAGTAGTATAGACCCCCGCACAGATACGCAGTATTTT. Translating gives CASSIDPRTDTQYF.